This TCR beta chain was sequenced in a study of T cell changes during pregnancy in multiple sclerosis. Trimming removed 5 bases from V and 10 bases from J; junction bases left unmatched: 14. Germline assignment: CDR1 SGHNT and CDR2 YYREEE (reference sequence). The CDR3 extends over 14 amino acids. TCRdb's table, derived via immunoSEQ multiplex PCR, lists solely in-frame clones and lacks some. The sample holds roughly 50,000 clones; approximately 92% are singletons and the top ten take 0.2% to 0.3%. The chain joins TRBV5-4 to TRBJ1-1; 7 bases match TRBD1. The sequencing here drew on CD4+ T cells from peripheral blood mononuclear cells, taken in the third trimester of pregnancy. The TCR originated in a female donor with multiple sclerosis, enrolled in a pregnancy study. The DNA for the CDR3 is TGTGCCAGCAGTAATACAGGGGAAGGGAGAGGAGCTTTCTTT. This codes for CASSNTGEGRGAFF.